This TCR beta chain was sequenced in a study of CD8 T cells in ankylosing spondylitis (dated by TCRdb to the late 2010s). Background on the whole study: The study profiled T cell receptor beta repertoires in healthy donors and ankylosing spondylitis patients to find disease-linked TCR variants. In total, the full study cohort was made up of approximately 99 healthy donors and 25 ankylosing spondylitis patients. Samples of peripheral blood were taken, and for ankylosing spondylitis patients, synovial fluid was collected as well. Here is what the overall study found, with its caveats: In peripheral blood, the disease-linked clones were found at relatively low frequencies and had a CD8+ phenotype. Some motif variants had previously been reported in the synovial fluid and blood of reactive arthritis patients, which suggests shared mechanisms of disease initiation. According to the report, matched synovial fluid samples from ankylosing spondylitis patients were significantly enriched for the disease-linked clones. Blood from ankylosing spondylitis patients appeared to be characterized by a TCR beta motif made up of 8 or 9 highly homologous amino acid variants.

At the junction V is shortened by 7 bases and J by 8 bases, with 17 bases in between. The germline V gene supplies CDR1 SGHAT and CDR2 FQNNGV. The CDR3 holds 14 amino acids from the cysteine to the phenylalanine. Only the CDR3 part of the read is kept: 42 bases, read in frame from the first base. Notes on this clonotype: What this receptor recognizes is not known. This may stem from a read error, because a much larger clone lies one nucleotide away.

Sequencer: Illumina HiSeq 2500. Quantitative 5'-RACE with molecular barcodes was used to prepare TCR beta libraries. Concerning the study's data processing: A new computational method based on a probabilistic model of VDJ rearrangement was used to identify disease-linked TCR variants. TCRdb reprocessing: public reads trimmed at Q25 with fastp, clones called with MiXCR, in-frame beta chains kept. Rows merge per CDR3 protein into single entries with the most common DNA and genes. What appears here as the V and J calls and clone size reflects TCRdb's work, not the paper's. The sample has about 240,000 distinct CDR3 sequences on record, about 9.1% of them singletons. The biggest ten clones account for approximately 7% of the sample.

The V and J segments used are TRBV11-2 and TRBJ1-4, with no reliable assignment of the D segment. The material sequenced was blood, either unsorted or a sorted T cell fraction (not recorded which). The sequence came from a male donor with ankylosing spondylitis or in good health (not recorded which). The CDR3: CASKWAGFGEKLFF. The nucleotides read TGTGCCAGCAAATGGGCGGGTTTTGGAGAAAAACTGTTTTTT. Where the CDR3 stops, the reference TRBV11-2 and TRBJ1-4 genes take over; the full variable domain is EAGVAQSPRYKIIEKRQSVAFWCNPISGHATLYWYQQILGQGPKLLIQFQNNGVVDDSQLPKDRFSAERLKGVDSTLKIQPAKLEDSAVYLCASKWAGFGEKLFFGSGTQLSVL.